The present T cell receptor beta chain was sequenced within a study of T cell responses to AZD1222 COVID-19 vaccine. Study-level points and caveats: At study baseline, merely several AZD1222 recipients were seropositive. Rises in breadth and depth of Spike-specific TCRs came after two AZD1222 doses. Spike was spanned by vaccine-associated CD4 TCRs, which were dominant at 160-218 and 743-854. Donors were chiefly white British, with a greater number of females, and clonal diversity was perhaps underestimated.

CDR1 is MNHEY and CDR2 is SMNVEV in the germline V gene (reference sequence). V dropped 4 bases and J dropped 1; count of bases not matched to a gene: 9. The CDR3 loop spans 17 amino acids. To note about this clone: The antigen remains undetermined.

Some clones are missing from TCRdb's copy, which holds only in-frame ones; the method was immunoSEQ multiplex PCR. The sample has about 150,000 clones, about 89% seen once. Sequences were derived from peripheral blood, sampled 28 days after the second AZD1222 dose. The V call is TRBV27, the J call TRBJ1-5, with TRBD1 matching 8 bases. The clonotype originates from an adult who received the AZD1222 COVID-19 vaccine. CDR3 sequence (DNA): TGTGCCAGCAGTTCATTATGGACAGGGATAAGCAATCAGCCCCAGCATTTT. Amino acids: CASSSLWTGISNQPQHF.